The present TCR beta chain was sequenced within a study of early T cells in non-severe SARS-CoV-2 infection. Background on the study: Sequencing was performed on bulk RNA from unsorted whole blood, leaving chains unpaired.

The CDR3 is 15 amino acids. The germline V gene has CDR1 ENHRY and CDR2 SYGVKD. With 3 bases clipped from V and 6 bases from J, the junction kept 1 base outside the gene matches. Molecules of cDNA were individually given unique molecular identifiers that were attached to them. TCRdb independently ran MiXCR on the 5' RACE reads; one entry per CDR3 protein. The repertoire has more than 60,000 distinct CDR3 sequences, 4.9% of them found once; the top ten carry approximately 4.9%. Study-level results: Anti-spike CD8 specificities were favored by VDJdb matching, whose results missed private and CD4 specificities.

This clonotype appeared many times. What it binds is not known. This rearrangement joins TRBV10-3 to TRBJ2-1; 14 nucleotides match TRBD2. The sample was whole blood. This clonotype was obtained from an adult who was a healthcare worker with PCR-confirmed SARS-CoV-2 infection or an uninfected control (not recorded which). Written as DNA, the CDR3 is TGTGCCATCAGTGATGGACTAGCGGGAGGCAATGAGCAGTTCTTC. Its protein product is CAISDGLAGGNEQFF.